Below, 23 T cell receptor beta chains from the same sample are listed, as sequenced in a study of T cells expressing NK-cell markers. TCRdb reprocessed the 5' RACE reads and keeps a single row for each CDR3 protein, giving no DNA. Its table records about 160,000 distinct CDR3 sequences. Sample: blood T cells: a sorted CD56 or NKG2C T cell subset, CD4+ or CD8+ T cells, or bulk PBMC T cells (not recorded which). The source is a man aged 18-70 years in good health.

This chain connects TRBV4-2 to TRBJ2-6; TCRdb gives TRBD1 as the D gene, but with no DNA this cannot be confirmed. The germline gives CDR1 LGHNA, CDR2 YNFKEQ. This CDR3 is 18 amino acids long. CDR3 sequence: CASSFQGASFSGANVLTF.

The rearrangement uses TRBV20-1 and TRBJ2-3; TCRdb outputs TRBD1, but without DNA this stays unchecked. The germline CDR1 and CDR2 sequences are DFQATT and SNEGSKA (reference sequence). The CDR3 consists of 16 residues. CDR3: CSARDLDGGGTDTQYF.

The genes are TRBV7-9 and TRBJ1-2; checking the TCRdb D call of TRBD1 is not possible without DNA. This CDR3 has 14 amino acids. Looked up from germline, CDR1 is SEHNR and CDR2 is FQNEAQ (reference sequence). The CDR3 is CASSLGGSPGGYTF.

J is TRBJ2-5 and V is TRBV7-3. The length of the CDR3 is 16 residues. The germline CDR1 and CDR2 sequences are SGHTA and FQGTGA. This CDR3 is CASSLTAWAAQETQYF.

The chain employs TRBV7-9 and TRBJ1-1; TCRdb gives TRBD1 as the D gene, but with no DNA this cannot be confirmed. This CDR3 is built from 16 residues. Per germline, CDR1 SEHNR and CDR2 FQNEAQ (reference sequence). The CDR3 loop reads CASSSNRGPVNTEAFF. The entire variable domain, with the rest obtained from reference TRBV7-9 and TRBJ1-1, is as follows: DTGVSQNPRHKITKRGQNVTFRCDPISEHNRLYWYRQTLGQGPEFLTYFQNEAQLEKSRLLSDRFSAERPKGSFSTLEIQRTEQGDSAMYLCASSSNRGPVNTEAFFGQGTRLTVV.

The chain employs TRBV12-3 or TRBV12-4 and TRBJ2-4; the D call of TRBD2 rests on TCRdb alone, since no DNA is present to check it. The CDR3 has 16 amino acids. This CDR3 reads CASSLFPPASGNIQYF.

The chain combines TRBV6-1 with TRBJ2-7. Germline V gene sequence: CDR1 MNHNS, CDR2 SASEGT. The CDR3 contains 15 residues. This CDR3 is CASSPDIDGSYEQYF.

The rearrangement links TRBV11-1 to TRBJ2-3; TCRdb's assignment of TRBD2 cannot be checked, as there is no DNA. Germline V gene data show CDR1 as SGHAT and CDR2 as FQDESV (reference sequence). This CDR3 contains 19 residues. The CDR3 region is CASSPNLAGGPYNTDTQYF. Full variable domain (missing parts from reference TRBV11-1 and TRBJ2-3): EAEVAQSPRYKITEKSQAVAFWCDPISGHATLYWYRQILGQGPELLVQFQDESVVDDSQLPKDRFSAERLKGVDSTLKIQPAELGDSAMYLCASSPNLAGGPYNTDTQYFGPGTRLTVL.

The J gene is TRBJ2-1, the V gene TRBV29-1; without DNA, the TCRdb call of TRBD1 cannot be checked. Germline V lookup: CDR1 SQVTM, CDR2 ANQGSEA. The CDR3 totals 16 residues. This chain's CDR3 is CSVEQLGGKSYNEQFF.

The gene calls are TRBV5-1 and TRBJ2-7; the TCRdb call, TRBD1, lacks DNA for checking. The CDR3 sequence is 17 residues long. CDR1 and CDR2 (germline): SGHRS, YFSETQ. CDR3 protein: CASSPDMGRLSSYEQYF.

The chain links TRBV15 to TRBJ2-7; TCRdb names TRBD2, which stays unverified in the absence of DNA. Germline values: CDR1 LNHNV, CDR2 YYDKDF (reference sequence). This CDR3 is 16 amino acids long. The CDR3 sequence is CATSPDLRETPYEQYF.

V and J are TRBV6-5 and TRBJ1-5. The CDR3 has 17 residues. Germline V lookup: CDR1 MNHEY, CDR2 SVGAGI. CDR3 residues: CASSYSAPEYSNQPQHF.

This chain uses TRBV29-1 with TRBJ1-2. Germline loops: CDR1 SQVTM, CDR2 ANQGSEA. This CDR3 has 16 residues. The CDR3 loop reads CSVCWGGVAEGLGYTF. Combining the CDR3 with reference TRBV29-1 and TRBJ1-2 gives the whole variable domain SAVISQKPSRDICQRGTSLTIQCQVDSQVTMMFWYRQQPGQSLTLIATANQGSEATYESGFVIDKFPISRPNLTFSTLTVSNMSPEDSSIYLCSVCWGGVAEGLGYTFGSGTRLTVV.

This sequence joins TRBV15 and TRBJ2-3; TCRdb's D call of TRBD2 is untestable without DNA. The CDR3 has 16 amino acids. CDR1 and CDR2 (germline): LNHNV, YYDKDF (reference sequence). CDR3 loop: CATSSRTPGVGDTQYF.

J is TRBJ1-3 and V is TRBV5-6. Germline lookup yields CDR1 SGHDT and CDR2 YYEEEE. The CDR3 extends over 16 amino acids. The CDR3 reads CASSSKVTGTGNTIYF.

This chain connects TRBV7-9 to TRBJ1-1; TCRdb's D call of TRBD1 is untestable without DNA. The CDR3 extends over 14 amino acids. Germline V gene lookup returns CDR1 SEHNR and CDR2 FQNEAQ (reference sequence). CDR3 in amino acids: CASSLGQMNTEAFF.

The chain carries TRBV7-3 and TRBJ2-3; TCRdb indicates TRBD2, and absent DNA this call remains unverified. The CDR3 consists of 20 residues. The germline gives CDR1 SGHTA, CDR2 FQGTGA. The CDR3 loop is CASSLRLAGESYSTVDTQYF. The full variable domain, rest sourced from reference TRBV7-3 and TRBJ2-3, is GAGVSQTPSNKVTEKGKYVELRCDPISGHTALYWYRQSLGQGPEFLIYFQGTGAADDSGLPNDRFFAVRPEGSVSTLKIQRTERGDSAVYLCASSLRLAGESYSTVDTQYFGPGTRLTVL.

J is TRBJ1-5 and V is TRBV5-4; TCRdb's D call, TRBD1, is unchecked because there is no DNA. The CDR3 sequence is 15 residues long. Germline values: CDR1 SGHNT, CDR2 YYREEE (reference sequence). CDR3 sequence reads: CASSAGPGPNQPQHF.

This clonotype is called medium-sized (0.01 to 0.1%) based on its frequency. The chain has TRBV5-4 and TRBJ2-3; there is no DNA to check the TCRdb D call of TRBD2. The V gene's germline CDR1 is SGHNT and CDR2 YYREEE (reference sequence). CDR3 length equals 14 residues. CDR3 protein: CASSLLGPSDTQYF.

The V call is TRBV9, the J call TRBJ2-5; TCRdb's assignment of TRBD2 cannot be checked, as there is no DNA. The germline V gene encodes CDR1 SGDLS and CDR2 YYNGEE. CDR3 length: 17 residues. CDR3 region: CASSVGGLEGGQETQYF.

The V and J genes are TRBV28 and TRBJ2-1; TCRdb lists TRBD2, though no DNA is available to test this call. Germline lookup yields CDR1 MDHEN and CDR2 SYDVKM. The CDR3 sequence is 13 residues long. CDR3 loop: CASSGGTNNEQFF.

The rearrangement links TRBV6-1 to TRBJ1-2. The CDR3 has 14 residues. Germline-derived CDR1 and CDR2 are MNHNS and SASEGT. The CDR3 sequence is CASSEVQLEWGYTF.

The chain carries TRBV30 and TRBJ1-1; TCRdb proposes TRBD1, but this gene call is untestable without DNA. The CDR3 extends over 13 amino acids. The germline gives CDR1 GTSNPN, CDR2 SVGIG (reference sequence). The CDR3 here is CACRTDLNTEAFF.